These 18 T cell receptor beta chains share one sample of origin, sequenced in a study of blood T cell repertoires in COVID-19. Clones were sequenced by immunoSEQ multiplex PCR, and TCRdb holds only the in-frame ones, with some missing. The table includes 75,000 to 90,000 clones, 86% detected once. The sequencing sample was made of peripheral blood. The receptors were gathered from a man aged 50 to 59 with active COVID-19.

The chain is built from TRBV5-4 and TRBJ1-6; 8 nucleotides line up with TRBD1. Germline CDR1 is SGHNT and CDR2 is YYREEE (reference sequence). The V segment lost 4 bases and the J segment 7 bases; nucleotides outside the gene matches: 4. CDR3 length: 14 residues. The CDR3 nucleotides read TGTGCCAGCAGCATAGGACAGGGAAATTCACCCCTCCACTTT. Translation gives CASSIGQGNSPLHF.

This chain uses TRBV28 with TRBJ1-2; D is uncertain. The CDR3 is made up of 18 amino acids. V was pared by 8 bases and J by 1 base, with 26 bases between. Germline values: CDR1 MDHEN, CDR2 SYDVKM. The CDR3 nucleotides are TGTGCCAGCCGAACTCGACGTCTACCAACAGAAGTTAACTATGGCTACACCTTC. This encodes CASRTRRLPTEVNYGYTF.

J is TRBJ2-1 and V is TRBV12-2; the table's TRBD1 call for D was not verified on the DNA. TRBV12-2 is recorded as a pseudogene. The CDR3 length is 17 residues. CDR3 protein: CASRSNFTGAIHNEQFF. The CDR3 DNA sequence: TGTGCAAGTCGCAGTAATTTTACAGGGGCGATTCACAATGAGCAGTTCTTC.

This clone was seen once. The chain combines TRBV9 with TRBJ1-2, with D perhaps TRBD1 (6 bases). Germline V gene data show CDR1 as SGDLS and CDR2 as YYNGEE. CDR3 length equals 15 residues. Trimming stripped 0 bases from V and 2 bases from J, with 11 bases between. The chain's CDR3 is CASSVGRGANYGYTF. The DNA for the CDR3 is TGTGCCAGCAGCGTAGGCAGGGGCGCCAACTATGGCTACACCTTC.

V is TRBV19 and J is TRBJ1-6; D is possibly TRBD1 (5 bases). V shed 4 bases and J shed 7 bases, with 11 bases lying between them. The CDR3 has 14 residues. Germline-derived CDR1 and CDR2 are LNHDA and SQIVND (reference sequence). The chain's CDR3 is CASSSQGWNSPLHF. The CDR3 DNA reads TGTGCCAGTAGTAGTCAGGGTTGGAATTCACCCCTCCACTTT.

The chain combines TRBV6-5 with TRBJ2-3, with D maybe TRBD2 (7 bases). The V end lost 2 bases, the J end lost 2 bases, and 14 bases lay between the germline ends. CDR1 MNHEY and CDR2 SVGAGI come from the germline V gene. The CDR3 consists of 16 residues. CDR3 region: CASSYLSGGATDTQYF. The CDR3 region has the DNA TGTGCCAGCAGTTACCTGTCGGGGGGCGCCACAGATACGCAGTATTTT.

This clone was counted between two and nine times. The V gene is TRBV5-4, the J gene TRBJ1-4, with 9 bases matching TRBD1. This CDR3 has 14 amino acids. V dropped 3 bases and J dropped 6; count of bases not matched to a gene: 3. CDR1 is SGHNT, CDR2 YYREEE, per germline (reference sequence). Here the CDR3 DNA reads TGTGCCAGCAGCTGGACAGGGGAGGATGAAAAACTGTTTTTT. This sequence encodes CASSWTGEDEKLFF.

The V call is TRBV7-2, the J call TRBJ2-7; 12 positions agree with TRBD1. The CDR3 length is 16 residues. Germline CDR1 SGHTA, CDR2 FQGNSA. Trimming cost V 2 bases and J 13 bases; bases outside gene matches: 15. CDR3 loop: CASSLPAGTGGIPPYF. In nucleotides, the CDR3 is TGTGCCAGCAGCTTACCTGCCGGGACAGGGGGCATCCCTCCATACTTC.

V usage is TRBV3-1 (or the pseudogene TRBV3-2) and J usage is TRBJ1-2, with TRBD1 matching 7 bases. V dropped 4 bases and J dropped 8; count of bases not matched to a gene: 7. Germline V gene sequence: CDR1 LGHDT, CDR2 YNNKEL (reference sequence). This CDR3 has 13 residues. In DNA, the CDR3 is TGTGCCAGCAGCCTCCGACAGGGACGAGGCTACACCTTC. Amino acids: CASSLRQGRGYTF.

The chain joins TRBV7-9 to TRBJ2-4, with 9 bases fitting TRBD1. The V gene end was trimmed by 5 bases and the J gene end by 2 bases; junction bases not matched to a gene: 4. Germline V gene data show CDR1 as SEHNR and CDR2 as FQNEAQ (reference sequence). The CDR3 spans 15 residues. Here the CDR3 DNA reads TGTGCCAGCAGCCCGACAGGGGGGTCCAAAAACATTCAGTACTTC. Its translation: CASSPTGGSKNIQYF.

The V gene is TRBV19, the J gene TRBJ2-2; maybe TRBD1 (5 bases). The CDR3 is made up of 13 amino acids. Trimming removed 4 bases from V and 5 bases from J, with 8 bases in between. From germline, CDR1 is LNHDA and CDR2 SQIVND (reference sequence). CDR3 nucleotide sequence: TGTGCCAGTAGTAGAACAGGAACCGGGGAGCTGTTTTTT. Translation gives CASSRTGTGELFF.

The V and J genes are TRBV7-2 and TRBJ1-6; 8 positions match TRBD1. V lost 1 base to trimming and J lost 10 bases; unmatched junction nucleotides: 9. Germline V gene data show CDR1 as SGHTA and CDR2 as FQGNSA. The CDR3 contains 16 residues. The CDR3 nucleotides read TGTGCCAGCAGCTTAGGCGGACAGGGATTAGGCTCACCCCTCCACTTT. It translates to CASSLGGQGLGSPLHF.

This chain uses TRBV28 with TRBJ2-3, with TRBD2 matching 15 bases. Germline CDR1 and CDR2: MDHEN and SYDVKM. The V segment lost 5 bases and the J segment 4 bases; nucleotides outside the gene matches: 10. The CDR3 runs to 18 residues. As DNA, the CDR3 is TGTGCCAGCAGTCTCAACCCCCGGACTAGCGGGGGGGCAGATACGCAGTATTTT. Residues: CASSLNPRTSGGADTQYF.

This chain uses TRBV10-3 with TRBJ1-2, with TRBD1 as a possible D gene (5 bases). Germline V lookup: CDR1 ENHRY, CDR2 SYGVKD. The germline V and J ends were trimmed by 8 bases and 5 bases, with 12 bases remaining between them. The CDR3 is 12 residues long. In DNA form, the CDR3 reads TGTGCCATCGCGGAACAGGCTTATGGCTACACCTTC. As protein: CAIAEQAYGYTF.

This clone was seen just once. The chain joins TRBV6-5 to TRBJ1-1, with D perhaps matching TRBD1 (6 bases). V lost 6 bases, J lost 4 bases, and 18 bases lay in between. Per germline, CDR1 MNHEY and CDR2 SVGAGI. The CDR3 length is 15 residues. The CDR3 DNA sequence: TGTGCCAGCAGCGGGTGGGGGAAGGGGGTCACTGAAGCTTTCTTT. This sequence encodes CASSGWGKGVTEAFF.

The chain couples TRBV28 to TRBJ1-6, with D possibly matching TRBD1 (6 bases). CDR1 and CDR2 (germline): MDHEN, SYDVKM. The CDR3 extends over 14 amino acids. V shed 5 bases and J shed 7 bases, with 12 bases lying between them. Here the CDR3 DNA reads TGTGCCAGCAGTCTCGGACAGTCAAATTCACCCCTCCACTTT. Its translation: CASSLGQSNSPLHF.

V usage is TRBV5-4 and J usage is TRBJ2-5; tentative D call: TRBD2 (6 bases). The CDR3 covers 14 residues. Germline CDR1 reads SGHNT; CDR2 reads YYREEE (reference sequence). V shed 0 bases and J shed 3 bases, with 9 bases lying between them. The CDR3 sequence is CASSLGGGKETQYF. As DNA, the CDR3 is TGTGCCAGCAGCTTGGGTGGGGGGAAAGAGACCCAGTACTTC.

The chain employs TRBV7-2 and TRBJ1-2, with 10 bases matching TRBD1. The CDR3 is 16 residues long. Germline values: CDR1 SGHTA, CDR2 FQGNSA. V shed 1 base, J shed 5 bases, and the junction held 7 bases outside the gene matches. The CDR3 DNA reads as TGTGCCAGCAGCTTAGTGGGGACAGGGGTGAAGTATGGCTACACCTTC. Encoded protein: CASSLVGTGVKYGYTF.